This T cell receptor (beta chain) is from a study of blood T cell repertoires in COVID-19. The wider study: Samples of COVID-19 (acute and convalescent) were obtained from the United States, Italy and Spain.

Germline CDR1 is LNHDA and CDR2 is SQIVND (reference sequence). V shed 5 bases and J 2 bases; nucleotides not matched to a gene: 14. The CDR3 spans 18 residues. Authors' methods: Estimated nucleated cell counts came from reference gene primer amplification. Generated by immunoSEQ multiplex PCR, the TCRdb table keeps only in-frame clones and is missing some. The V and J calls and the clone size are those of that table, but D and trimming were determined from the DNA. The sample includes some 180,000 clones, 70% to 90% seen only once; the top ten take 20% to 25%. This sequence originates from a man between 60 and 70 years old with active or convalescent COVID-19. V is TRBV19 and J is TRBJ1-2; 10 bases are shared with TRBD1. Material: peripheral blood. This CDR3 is CASSPYGTGVQRNYGYTF. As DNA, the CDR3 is TGTGCCAGTAGTCCCTATGGGACAGGGGTTCAACGGAACTATGGCTACACCTTC.